This T cell receptor beta chain was sequenced in a study of blood T cell repertoires in COVID-19. For the study at large: T cells, B-cell-depleted T cells, or PBMCs supplied cDNA or gDNA.

Sequenced by immunoSEQ multiplex PCR; TCRdb stores in-frame clones only, minus some. The sample includes 100,000 to 150,000 clones, approximately 85% of them seen just once. CDR1 is LNHDA, CDR2 SQIVND, per germline (reference sequence). V lost 5 bases, J lost 7 bases, and 8 bases stayed unmatched. There are 15 residues in the CDR3. A single count supports this clone. Recruited during active infection, patients (from Seattle) were subsequently followed longitudinally. The gene calls are TRBV19 and TRBJ1-5; TRBD1 aligns across 10 bases. Sequenced sample: peripheral blood. The sequence was collected from a woman aged 80 or over with COVID-19, enrolled during active disease. This CDR3 is CASSVNGQGVQPQHF. CDR3 sequence (DNA): TGTGCCAGTAGTGTCAATGGACAGGGGGTCCAGCCCCAGCATTTT. Looking up the rest from reference TRBV19 and TRBJ1-5 gives the full variable domain: DGGITQSPKYLFRKEGQNVTLSCEQNLNHDAMYWYRQDPGQGLRLIYYSQIVNDFQKGDIAEGYSVSREKKESFPLTVTSAQKNPTAFYLCASSVNGQGVQPQHFGDGTRLSIL.